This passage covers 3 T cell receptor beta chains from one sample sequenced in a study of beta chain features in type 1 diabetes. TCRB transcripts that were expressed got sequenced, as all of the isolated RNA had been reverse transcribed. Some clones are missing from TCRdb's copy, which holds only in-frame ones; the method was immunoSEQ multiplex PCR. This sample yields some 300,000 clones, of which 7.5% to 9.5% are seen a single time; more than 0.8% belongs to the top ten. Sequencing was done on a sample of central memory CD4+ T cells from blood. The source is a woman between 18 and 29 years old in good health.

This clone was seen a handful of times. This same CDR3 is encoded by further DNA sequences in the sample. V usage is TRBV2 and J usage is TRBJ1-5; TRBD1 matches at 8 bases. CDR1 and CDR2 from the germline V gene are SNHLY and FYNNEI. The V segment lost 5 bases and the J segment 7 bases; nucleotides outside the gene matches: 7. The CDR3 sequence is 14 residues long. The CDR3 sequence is CASSLGQGGQPQHF. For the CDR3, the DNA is TGTGCCAGCAGTCTTGGACAGGGAGGGCAGCCCCAGCATTTT.

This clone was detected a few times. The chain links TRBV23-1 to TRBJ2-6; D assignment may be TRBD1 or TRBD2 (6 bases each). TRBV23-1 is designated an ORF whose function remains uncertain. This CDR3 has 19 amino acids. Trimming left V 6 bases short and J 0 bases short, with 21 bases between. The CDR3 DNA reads TGCGCCAGCAGCCAAGACGTACGGGGGCGAGCCTCTGGGGCCAACGTCCTGACTTTC. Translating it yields CASSQDVRGRASGANVLTF.

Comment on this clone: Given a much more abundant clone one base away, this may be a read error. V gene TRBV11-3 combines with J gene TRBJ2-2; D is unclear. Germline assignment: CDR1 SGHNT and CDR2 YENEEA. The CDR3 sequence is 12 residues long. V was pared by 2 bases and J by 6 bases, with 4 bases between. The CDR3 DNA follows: TGTGCCAGCAGCTTAATCCCCGGGGAGCTGTTTTTT. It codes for CASSLIPGELFF.